This T cell receptor (beta chain) was obtained from a study of immune cell composition in non-small cell lung cancer. For the study at large: Most cases were lung adenocarcinoma or squamous cell carcinoma.

The table came from immunoSEQ multiplex PCR; TCRdb's copy has only in-frame clones and leaves some out. Of 900 to 1,100 clones in the sample, around 80% are singletons; the top ten hold just under 20%. Normal lung sampling was at least 3 cm from the tumour, as distant as possible. A note on this clone: Its antigen is still unknown.

General study findings and limits: Tumour-associated clones >0.5% occurred in approximately 34% of adenocarcinomas, approximately 74% of squamous. Tumour TCR-beta clonality showed no significant link to smoking pack-years.

Germline CDR1 is SQVTM and CDR2 is ANQGSEA. The CDR3 is 13 amino acids. J lost 4 bases, V lost 6 bases, and 8 bases had no gene match. Material: non-adjacent lung tissue. This receptor was taken from a human donor with non-small cell lung cancer. This chain uses TRBV29-1 with TRBJ2-7; 8 nucleotides agree with TRBD1. The DNA of the CDR3 is TGCAGCGTCGAGACAGGGGCTGGGTACGAGCAGTACTTC. It translates to CSVETGAGYEQYF.